The 27 T cell receptor beta chains below all came from one sample that was sequenced in a study of blood T cell repertoires in COVID-19. Clones were sequenced by immunoSEQ multiplex PCR, and TCRdb holds only the in-frame ones, with some missing. The table lists over 85,000 clones, around 87% of them singletons. The sequenced sample was peripheral blood. The receptor source for this set is a man in his forties with acute or convalescent COVID-19.

This chain uses TRBV5-1 with TRBJ2-5; possibly TRBD2 for D (5 bases). Trimming left V 4 bases short and J 2 bases short, with 21 bases between. This CDR3 region has 17 residues. CDR1 is SGHRS and CDR2 is YFSETQ in the germline V gene. Written as DNA, the CDR3 is TGCGCCAGCAGCCAGAATAGATCCGGGATCAATCAAGAGACCCAGTACTTC. Its protein product is CASSQNRSGINQETQYF. Full variable domain (remainder filled in from reference TRBV5-1 and TRBJ2-5): KAGVTQTPRYLIKTRGQQVTLSCSPISGHRSVSWYQQTPGQGLQFLFEYFSETQRNKGNFPGRFSGRQFSNSRSEMNVSTLELGDSALYLCASSQNRSGINQETQYFGPGTRLLVL.

This chain uses TRBV12-3 or TRBV12-4 with TRBJ1-1; D unresolved. The CDR3 sequence is 13 residues long. Trimming stripped 7 bases from V and 3 bases from J, with 12 bases between. CDR3 DNA: TGTGCCAGCACCCCGGAGGGCGACACTGAAGCTTTCTTT. Translation gives CASTPEGDTEAFF.

V and J are TRBV7-8 and TRBJ1-1, with D possibly TRBD1 on 5 matching bases. CDR3 length: 13 residues. V lost 4 bases and J 1 base, leaving 7 bases between the germline ends. Germline V gene data show CDR1 as SGHVS and CDR2 as FQNEAQ. CDR3: CASSSQGNTEAFF. The DNA of the CDR3 is TGTGCCAGCAGCTCGCAGGGGAACACTGAAGCTTTCTTT.

V and J are TRBV4-1 and TRBJ2-7, with a possible D match to TRBD2 (5 bases). The CDR3 totals 16 residues. V dropped 4 bases and J dropped 0 bases, with 16 bases sitting between them. Per the germline V gene, CDR1 is MGHRA and CDR2 is YSYEKL. CDR3 in DNA: TGCGCCAGCAGCCGCTCTAGAGCGGAGAGCTCCTACGAGCAGTACTTC. Its translation is CASSRSRAESSYEQYF.

The chain recombines TRBV9 with TRBJ1-1; D ambiguous. V was pared by 6 bases and J by 1 base, with 13 bases between. This CDR3 has 14 residues. Germline assignment: CDR1 SGDLS and CDR2 YYNGEE. The CDR3 nucleotides read TGTGCCAGCACCATGACTGTTAGGAACACTGAAGCTTTCTTT. Its protein is CASTMTVRNTEAFF.

V and J are TRBV18 and TRBJ1-3, with D perhaps TRBD1 (5 bases). Germline V CDR1 and CDR2: KGHSH, LQKENI. The CDR3 is 14 residues long. Trimming stripped 6 bases from V and 3 bases from J, with 12 bases between. Written as DNA, the CDR3 is TGTGCCAGCTCTCCCGGGGGAAATGGAAACACCATATATTTT. Encoded protein: CASSPGGNGNTIYF.

This rearrangement joins TRBV6-6 to TRBJ1-2; no clear D gene. The CDR3 is made up of 14 amino acids. Trimming left V 0 bases short and J 2 bases short, with 7 bases between. The germline V gene encodes CDR1 MNHNY and CDR2 SVGAGI (reference sequence). The CDR3 protein is CASSYSSTNYGYTF. CDR3 DNA sequence: TGTGCCAGCAGTTACTCCAGTACAAACTATGGCTACACCTTC.

This clone was recorded a few times. The gene calls are TRBV7-3 and TRBJ2-7; 7 positions agree with TRBD1. The CDR3 contains 15 residues. Germline assignment: CDR1 SGHTA and CDR2 FQGTGA. J was trimmed by 2 bases and V by 4 bases; bases with no gene match: 8. Written as DNA, the CDR3 is TGTGCCAGCAGCTACACAGGGGACCCCGCCTACGAGCAGTACTTC. Translating gives CASSYTGDPAYEQYF.

The chain recombines TRBV6-5 with TRBJ2-5; perhaps TRBD2 as D (5 bases). The CDR3 is made up of 15 amino acids. Trimming left V 0 bases short and J 2 bases short, with 10 bases between. Germline loops: CDR1 MNHEY, CDR2 SVGAGI. CDR3 protein: CASSYSNRGQETQYF. CDR3 sequence (DNA): TGTGCCAGCAGTTACTCGAACCGGGGACAAGAGACCCAGTACTTC.

The chain has TRBV19 and TRBJ1-1; D not resolved. There are 13 residues in the CDR3. Trimming left V 2 bases short and J 1 base short, with 5 bases between. CDR1 is LNHDA and CDR2 is SQIVND in the germline V gene (reference sequence). The CDR3 loop reads CASSIWQNTEAFF. The DNA of the CDR3 is TGTGCCAGTAGTATATGGCAGAACACTGAAGCTTTCTTT.

The rearrangement links TRBV9 to TRBJ2-5; 12 bases match TRBD2. Germline lookup yields CDR1 SGDLS and CDR2 YYNGEE. CDR3 length: 18 residues. Losses at the gene ends were 4 bases for V and 3 bases for J; bases not matched to a gene: 13. The CDR3 protein is CASSHGTSGRRTEETQYF. The CDR3 DNA sequence: TGTGCCAGCAGCCACGGGACTAGCGGGCGTAGGACTGAAGAGACCCAGTACTTC.

This chain connects TRBV7-8 to TRBJ1-1, with 7 bases identical to TRBD1. The junction had 4 bases not matched to a gene; V was cut back by 4 bases and J by 5 bases. The CDR3 runs 13 residues. The germline gives CDR1 SGHVS, CDR2 FQNEAQ. The CDR3 DNA is TGTGCCAGCAGCTCGGGACAGATGACTGAAGCTTTCTTT. Translation gives CASSSGQMTEAFF.

A note on this clone: The sample carries other DNA sequences with the same CDR3. The chain recombines TRBV5-4 with TRBJ2-3; maybe TRBD2 (5 bases). CDR3 length: 15 amino acids. The V end was cut by 0 bases, the J end by 1 base, with 9 bases between. Germline CDR1 SGHNT, CDR2 YYREEE (reference sequence). CDR3 loop: CASSLGRSGTDTQYF. In DNA, the CDR3 is TGTGCCAGCAGCTTGGGGAGGTCGGGCACAGATACGCAGTATTTT.

This clone was counted a single time. The chain combines TRBV18 with TRBJ2-2; 7 bases line up with TRBD2. V was pared by 3 bases and J by 0 bases, with 7 bases of the junction left unmatched. CDR1 KGHSH and CDR2 LQKENI come from the germline V gene. This CDR3 is built from 17 residues. In DNA, the CDR3 is TGTGCCAGCTCACCGGGTGCGGGAGCCCCGAACACCGGGGAGCTGTTTTTT. Residues: CASSPGAGAPNTGELFF.

The chain couples TRBV20-1 to TRBJ2-3; tentative D call: TRBD1 (7 bases). V lost 3 bases to trimming and J lost 3 bases, with 10 bases between them. The CDR3 length is 13 residues. CDR1 and CDR2 from the germline V gene are DFQATT and SNEGSKA (reference sequence). Here the CDR3 reads CSASAGQTDTQYF. The CDR3 DNA reads TGCAGTGCTAGTGCGGGACAGACAGATACGCAGTATTTT.

This chain joins TRBV5-6 and TRBJ1-1; D call uncertain. V was trimmed by 0 bases and J by 0 bases, leaving 12 bases between them. The CDR3 totals 16 residues. CDR1 is SGHDT, CDR2 YYEEEE, per germline. The CDR3 here is CASSLEYGHLNTEAFF. The CDR3 nucleotides are TGTGCCAGCAGCTTGGAGTATGGGCATTTGAACACTGAAGCTTTCTTT. The variable domain in full, completed from reference TRBV5-6 and TRBJ1-1, reads DAGVTQSPTHLIKTRGQQVTLRCSPKSGHDTVSWYQQALGQGPQFIFQYYEEEERQRGNFPDRFSGHQFPNYSSELNVNALLLGDSALYLCASSLEYGHLNTEAFFGQGTRLTVV.

The rearrangement links TRBV3-1 (or the pseudogene TRBV3-2) to TRBJ2-7, with D hard to call. Looked up from germline, CDR1 is LGHDT and CDR2 is YNNKEL (reference sequence). Trimming removed 4 bases from V and 1 base from J, with 8 bases in between. The CDR3 length is 13 residues. The CDR3 loop is CASSRAASYEQYF. In DNA form, the CDR3 reads TGTGCCAGCAGCCGGGCAGCTTCCTACGAGCAGTACTTC.

Concerning this clone itself: Other DNA variants within this sample encode the same CDR3. The CDR3 DNA sequence: TGTGCCAGCTCACCCCCAAGCGTGAACACTGAAGCTTTCTTT. It translates to CASSPPSVNTEAFF. The gene calls are TRBV18 and TRBJ1-1; D unresolved. V was shortened by 3 bases and J by 0 bases, with 8 bases between the two germline ends. Germline lookup yields CDR1 KGHSH and CDR2 LQKENI. The length of the CDR3 is 14 residues.

This clone was picked up one time. The chain joins TRBV2 to TRBJ2-5; D not certain. CDR3 length equals 11 residues. The germline V gene encodes CDR1 SNHLY and CDR2 FYNNEI. The germline V and J ends were trimmed by 10 bases and 1 base, with 7 bases remaining between them. CDR3 DNA: TGTGCCAAGAGGTCCCAAGAGACCCAGTACTTC. The encoded protein is CAKRSQETQYF.

The rearrangement joins TRBV19 to TRBJ1-5; 8 bases fit TRBD1. Germline V gives CDR1 LNHDA, CDR2 SQIVND (reference sequence). The CDR3 spans 15 residues. Losses at the gene ends were 5 bases for V and 3 bases for J; bases not matched to a gene: 6. The CDR3 region has the DNA TGTGCCAGTAGTGTTCCCAGGGGGCCCAATCAGCCCCAGCATTTT. Protein: CASSVPRGPNQPQHF.

The CDR3 loop is CATSDARVPGELFF. The CDR3 nucleotides are TGTGCCACCAGTGATGCCAGGGTTCCCGGGGAGCTGTTTTTT. The V and J genes are TRBV24-1 and TRBJ2-2; D perhaps matches TRBD1 (5 bases). This CDR3 contains 14 residues. Germline V gene data show CDR1 as KGHDR and CDR2 as SFDVKD. V lost 3 bases and J lost 6, with 10 bases in between.

The chain has TRBV9 and TRBJ1-2; D is ambiguous. The CDR3 has 12 amino acids. Looked up from germline, CDR1 is SGDLS and CDR2 is YYNGEE. V gave up 4 bases and J gave up 7 bases, with 11 bases separating them. CDR3 region: CASSPRRGGYTF. The CDR3 region has the DNA TGTGCCAGCAGCCCGCGACGAGGTGGCTACACCTTC.

The J gene is TRBJ1-2, the V gene TRBV10-3, with a weak D call TRBD1 (5 bases). Trimming cost V 3 bases and J 7 bases, with 12 bases left between them. Germline lookup yields CDR1 ENHRY and CDR2 SYGVKD. The length of the CDR3 is 13 residues. The CDR3 DNA reads TGTGCCATCAGTGAAAGGGGCCAGGCTGGCTACACCTTC. This encodes CAISERGQAGYTF.

The chain combines TRBV6-5 with TRBJ1-1; D not resolved. Germline-derived CDR1 and CDR2 are MNHEY and SVGAGI. Trimming left V 2 bases short and J 1 base short, with 11 bases between. CDR3 length: 15 amino acids. This CDR3 is CASSYNGGWNTEAFF. CDR3 nucleotides: TGTGCCAGCAGTTACAATGGAGGGTGGAACACTGAAGCTTTCTTT.

The chain uses TRBV3-1 (or the pseudogene TRBV3-2) and TRBJ2-1, with TRBD2 matching 9 bases. CDR3 length: 20 residues. Trimming cost V 1 base and J 2 bases; bases outside gene matches: 15. Germline CDR1 and CDR2: LGHDT and YNNKEL (reference sequence). DNA for the CDR3: TGTGCCAGCAGCCAAGCCGCGCCGGGACTAGCCACAAATACCTACAATGAGCAGTTCTTC. The encoded protein is CASSQAAPGLATNTYNEQFF.

The chain carries TRBV6-2 or TRBV6-3 and TRBJ2-1; 7 nucleotides align to TRBD2. The CDR3 has 15 amino acids. V was clipped by 2 bases and J by 12 bases; unmatched bases: 13. CDR1 is MNHEY, CDR2 SVGEGT, per germline. The CDR3 region is CASSYGTKSQSVQFF. The CDR3 nucleotides read TGTGCCAGCAGTTACGGGACTAAATCCCAAAGTGTGCAGTTCTTC.

This chain joins TRBV27 and TRBJ2-2, with D perhaps matching TRBD2 (5 bases). The germline V gene encodes CDR1 MNHEY and CDR2 SMNVEV (reference sequence). Trimming took 2 bases from V and 3 from J, leaving 7 bases between them. The CDR3 has 14 amino acids. In DNA form, the CDR3 reads TGTGCCAGCAGTTTAGAGCGGTACACCGGGGAGCTGTTTTTT. It yields the protein CASSLERYTGELFF.